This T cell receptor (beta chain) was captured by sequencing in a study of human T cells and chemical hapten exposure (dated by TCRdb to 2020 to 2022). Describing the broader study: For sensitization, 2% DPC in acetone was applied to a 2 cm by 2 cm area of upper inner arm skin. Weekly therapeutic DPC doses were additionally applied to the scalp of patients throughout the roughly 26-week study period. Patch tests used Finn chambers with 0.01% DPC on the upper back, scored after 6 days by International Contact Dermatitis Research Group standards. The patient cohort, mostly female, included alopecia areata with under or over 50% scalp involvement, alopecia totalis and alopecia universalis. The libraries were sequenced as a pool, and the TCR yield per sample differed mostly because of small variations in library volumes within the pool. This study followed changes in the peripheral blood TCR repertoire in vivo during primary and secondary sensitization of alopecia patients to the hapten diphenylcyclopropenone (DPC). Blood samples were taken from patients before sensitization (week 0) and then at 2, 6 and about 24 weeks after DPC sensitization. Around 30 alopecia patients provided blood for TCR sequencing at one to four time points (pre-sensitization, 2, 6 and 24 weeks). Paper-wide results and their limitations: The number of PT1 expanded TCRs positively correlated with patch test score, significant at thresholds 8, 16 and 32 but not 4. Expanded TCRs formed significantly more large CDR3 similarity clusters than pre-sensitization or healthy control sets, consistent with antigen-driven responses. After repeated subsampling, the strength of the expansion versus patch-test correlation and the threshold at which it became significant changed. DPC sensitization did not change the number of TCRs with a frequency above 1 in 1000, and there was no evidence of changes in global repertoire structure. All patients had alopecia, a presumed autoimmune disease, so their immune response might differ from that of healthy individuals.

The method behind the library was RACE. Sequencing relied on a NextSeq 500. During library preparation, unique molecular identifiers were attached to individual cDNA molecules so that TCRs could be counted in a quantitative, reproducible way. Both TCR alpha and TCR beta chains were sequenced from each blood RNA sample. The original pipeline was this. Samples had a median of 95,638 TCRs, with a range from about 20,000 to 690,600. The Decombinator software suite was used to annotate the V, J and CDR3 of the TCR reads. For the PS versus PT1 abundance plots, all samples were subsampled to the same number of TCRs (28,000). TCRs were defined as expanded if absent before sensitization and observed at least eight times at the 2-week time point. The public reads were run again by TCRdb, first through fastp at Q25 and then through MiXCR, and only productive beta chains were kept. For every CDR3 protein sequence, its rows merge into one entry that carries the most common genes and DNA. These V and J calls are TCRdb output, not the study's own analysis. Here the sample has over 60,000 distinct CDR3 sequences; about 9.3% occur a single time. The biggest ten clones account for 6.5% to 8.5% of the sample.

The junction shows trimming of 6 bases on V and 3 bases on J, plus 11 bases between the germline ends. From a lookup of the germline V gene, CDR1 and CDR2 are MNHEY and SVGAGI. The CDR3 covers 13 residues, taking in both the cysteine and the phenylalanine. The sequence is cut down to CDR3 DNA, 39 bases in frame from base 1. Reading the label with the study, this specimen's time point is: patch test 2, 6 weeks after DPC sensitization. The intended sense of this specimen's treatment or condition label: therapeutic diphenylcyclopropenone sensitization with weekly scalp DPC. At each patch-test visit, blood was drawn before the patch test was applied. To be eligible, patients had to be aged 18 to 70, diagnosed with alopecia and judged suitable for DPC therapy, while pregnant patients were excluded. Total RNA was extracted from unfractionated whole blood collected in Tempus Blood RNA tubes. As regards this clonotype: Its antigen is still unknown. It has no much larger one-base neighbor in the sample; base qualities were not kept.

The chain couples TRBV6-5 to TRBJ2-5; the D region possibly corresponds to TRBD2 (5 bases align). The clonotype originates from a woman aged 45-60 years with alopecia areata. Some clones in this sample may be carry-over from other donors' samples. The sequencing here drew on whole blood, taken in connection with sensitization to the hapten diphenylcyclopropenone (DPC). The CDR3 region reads CASRADREETQYF. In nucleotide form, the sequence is TGTGCCAGCAGAGCGGACCGCGAAGAGACCCAGTACTTC.